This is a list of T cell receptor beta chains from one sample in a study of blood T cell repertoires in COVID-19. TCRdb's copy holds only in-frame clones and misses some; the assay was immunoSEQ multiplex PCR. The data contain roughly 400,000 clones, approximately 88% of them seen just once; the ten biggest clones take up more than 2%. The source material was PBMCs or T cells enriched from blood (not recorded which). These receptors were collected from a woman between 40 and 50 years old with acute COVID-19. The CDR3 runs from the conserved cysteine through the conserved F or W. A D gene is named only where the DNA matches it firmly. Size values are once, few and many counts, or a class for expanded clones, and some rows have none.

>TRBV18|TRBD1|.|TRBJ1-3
TGTGCCAGCTCAGAGACAGGGGTTGGAAACACCATATATTTT
CASSETGVGNTIYF
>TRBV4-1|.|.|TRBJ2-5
TGCGCCAGCAGCCCGGGGGTGGGGCAAGAGACCCAGTACTTC
CASSPGVGQETQYF
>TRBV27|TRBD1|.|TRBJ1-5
TGTGCCAGCAGTTCTCCGGGACAGGGGGCCAATCAGCCCCAGCATTTT
CASSSPGQGANQPQHF
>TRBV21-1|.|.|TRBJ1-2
TGTGCCAGCAGCAAATCGAGGCCTGACGATGGCTACACCTTC
CASSKSRPDDGYTF
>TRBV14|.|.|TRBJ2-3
TGTGCCAGCAGCTATAGTCCAGATACGCAGTATTTT
CASSYSPDTQYF
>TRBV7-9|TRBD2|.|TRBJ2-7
TGTGCCAGCAGCCCGACGGATGCGGGGGAAGAGCAGTACTTC
CASSPTDAGEEQYF
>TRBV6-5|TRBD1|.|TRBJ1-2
TGTGCCAGCAGTTACTTGGCAGGGGGCACCTATGGCTACACCTTC
CASSYLAGGTYGYTF
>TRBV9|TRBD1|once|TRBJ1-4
TGTGCCAGCAGCGCAAGAATACAGGGGACTGAAAAACTGTTTTTT
CASSARIQGTEKLFF
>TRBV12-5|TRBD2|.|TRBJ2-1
TGTGCTAGTGGTTTGGTACTGCGGGGGGGCGACGAGCAGTTCTTC
CASGLVLRGGDEQFF
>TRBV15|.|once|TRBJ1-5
TGTGCCACCAGCAGGACCTCTACGGAGGGGTTTCGGCCCCAGCATTTT
CATSRTSTEGFRPQHF
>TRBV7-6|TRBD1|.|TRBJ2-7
TGTGCCAGCAGCCGGACAGGGGGATTGAACGAGCAGTACTTC
CASSRTGGLNEQYF
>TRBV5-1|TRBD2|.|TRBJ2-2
TGCGCCAGCAGTGTACGGACTAGCGACCCCGGGGAGCTGTTTTTT
CASSVRTSDPGELFF
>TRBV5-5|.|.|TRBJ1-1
TGTGCCAGCAGCTTGGGAGGCGAGGCTTTCTTT
CASSLGGEAFF
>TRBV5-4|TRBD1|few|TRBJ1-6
TGTGCCAGCAGCTTGGTGCCAGGGGGCTTCAATTCACCCCTCCACTTT
CASSLVPGGFNSPLHF
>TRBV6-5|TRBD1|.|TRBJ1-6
TGTGCCAGCAGTCGGCTCCAGGGGGCCGGTTCACCCCTCCACTTT
CASSRLQGAGSPLHF
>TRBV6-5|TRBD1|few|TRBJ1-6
TGTGCCAGCAGTTACGACAGGGATAATTCACCCCTCCACTTT
CASSYDRDNSPLHF
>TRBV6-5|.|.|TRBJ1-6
TGTGCCAGCAGGAGAAACAGGCTCTATAATTCACCCCTCCACTTT
CASRRNRLYNSPLHF
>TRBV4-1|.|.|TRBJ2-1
TGCGCCAGCAGCCAAGGAGTGGGAGGGGGGTGGAATGAGCAGTTCTTC
CASSQGVGGGWNEQFF
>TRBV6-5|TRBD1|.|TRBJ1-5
TGTGCCAGCAGTTGGGACAGGGGGACCGATCAGCCCCAGCATTTT
CASSWDRGTDQPQHF
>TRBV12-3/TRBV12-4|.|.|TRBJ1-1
TGTGCCAGCAGTTCCCCCAGGACTGAAGCTTTCTTT
CASSSPRTEAFF
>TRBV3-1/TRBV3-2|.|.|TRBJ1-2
TGTGCCAGCAGCCAAGATAGGGGGTTTCGGGGCTACACCTTC
CASSQDRGFRGYTF
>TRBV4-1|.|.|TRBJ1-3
TGCGCCAGCAGCCCTTATGGGACACTTGGGGGAAACACCATATATTTT
CASSPYGTLGGNTIYF
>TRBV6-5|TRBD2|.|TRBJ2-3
TGTGCCAGCAGTTACGGACTAGCGATCACAGATACGCAGTATTTT
CASSYGLAITDTQYF
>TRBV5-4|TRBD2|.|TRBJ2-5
TGTGCCAGCAGCTTTCGCGGGGGCCAAGAGACCCAGTACTTC
CASSFRGGQETQYF
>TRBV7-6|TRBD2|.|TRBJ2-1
TGTGCCAGCAGCCCAACTAGCGGGGGGAGCAACAATGAGCAGTTCTTC
CASSPTSGGSNNEQFF
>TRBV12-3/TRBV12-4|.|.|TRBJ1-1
TGTGCCACCTCCCTCGGTAGCACTGAAGCTTTCTTT
CATSLGSTEAFF
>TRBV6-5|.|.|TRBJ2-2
TGTGCCAGCACCTGGGCCCCAGGGGCCGGGGAGCTGTTTTTT
CASTWAPGAGELFF
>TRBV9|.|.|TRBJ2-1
TGTGCCAGCAGCCCCCGACAGAGTTACAATGAGCAGTTCTTC
CASSPRQSYNEQFF
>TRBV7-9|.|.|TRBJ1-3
TGTGCCAGCAGCTTAGGGCGGCCGACCGCGGGAAACACCATATATTTT
CASSLGRPTAGNTIYF